A selection of T cell receptor beta chains follows, all from one sample in a study of regulatory T cells in long-lasting Graves disease. TCRdb recomputed calls from the multiplex PCR reads with MiXCR, one row per CDR3 protein. Of some 500,000 distinct CDR3 sequences listed, roughly 13% are singletons. The data also belong to a second study, concerning T cells in Graves' hyperthyroidism and ophthalmopathy.

This specimen consisted of peripheral blood mononuclear cells (PBMCs), obtained at new diagnosis, from a patient treated with antithyroid drugs. The receptor set was obtained from a young man with Graves disease. CDR3s include the opening cysteine and the closing phenylalanine or tryptophan. A D gene is named only where the DNA matches it firmly. Only some rows state a clone size, as once, few, many or a class for expanded clones.

>TRBV20-1|many|NA|TRBJ2-1
CSARLTNEQFF
TGCAGTGCTAGACTGACCAATGAGCAGTTCTTC
>TRBV4-1|few|NA|TRBJ1-5
CASSQETRNQPQHF
TGCGCCAGCAGCCAAGAGACCCGGAATCAGCCCCAGCATTTT
>TRBV3-1|many|TRBD2|TRBJ2-2
CASRPSGIVTGELFF
TGTGCCAGCAGGCCTAGCGGGATAGTCACCGGGGAGCTGTTTTTT
>TRBV11-2|many|NA|TRBJ2-7
CASSLGGAGRSYEQYF
TGTGCCAGCAGCTTAGGAGGAGCCGGGAGAAGCTACGAGCAGTACTTC
>TRBV25-1|NA|NA|TRBJ2-7
CASSDSGFYEQYF
TGTGCCAGCAGTGATTCAGGGTTCTACGAGCAGTACTTC
>TRBV5-6|many|NA|TRBJ2-7
CASSLETYEQYF
TGTGCCAGCAGCTTGGAGACGTACGAGCAGTACTTC
>TRBV7-9|many|NA|TRBJ1-1
CASSRGRGALSPNTEAFF
TGTGCCAGCAGCCGGGGGAGGGGCGCTTTAAGCCCGAACACTGAAGCTTTCTTT
>TRBV28|many|TRBD1|TRBJ2-7
CASSLRDRVLYEQYF
TGTGCCAGCAGTTTAAGAGACAGGGTTCTCTACGAGCAGTACTTC
>TRBV12-3/TRBV12-4|many|NA|TRBJ2-7
CASSTSTGTYEQYF
NA
>TRBV20-1|many|NA|TRBJ2-3
CSASPGDTQYF
TGCAGTGCTAGCCCCGGGGATACGCAGTATTTT
>TRBV29-1|many|NA|TRBJ2-1
CSVVVRNLPWGEQFF
TGCAGCGTTGTAGTCAGAAATCTCCCGTGGGGTGAGCAGTTCTTC
>TRBV7-7|few|TRBD1|TRBJ2-3
CASSRSEGRTGQADTQYF
TGTGCTAGCAGCCGGTCGGAGGGGAGGACAGGGCAGGCAGATACGCAGTATTTT
>TRBV5-1|many|TRBD2|TRBJ2-7
CASSLTLAGVYEQYF
TGCGCCAGCAGCTTAACACTAGCGGGGGTGTACGAGCAGTACTTC
>TRBV11-2|many|TRBD2|TRBJ2-2
CASRTSGTNTGELFF
TGTGCCAGCAGGACTAGCGGGACCAACACCGGGGAGCTGTTTTTT
>TRBV24-1|NA|NA|TRBJ1-1
CATSDFRSEAFF
TGTGCCACCAGTGATTTCCGGTCTGAAGCTTTCTTT
>TRBV11-2|many|NA|TRBJ1-1
CASSPRGGSIEAFF
TGTGCCAGCAGCCCTAGAGGGGGTTCAATTGAAGCTTTCTTT
>TRBV6-5|many|NA|TRBJ1-3
CASSYKGSEGYENTIYF
TGTGCCAGCAGTTACAAGGGATCGGAAGGGTATGAAAACACCATATATTTT
>TRBV5-1|many|NA|TRBJ1-5
CASREGQAYNQPQHF
TGCGCCAGCAGAGAAGGGCAAGCTTACAATCAGCCCCAGCATTTT
>TRBV5-4|NA|TRBD1|TRBJ1-1
CASSTEQGALSEAFF
TGTGCCAGCAGCACAGAGCAGGGGGCGCTTTCTGAAGCTTTCTTT
>TRBV25-1|many|NA|TRBJ1-1
CASSEDRVSRYTEAFF
TGTGCCAGCAGTGAAGATAGGGTTTCAAGGTACACTGAAGCTTTCTTT
>TRBV12-3/TRBV12-4|many|NA|TRBJ2-7
CASSPQGIPGYEQYF
TGTGCCAGCAGTCCCCAGGGGATCCCAGGCTACGAGCAGTACTTC
>TRBV6-1|many|NA|TRBJ2-5
CASSYSRVETQYF
TGTGCCAGCAGCTACAGTAGGGTTGAGACCCAGTACTTC
>TRBV29-1|many|NA|TRBJ2-3
CSAAAGERDTQYF
TGCAGCGCCGCCGCAGGGGAGCGGGATACGCAGTATTTT
>TRBV7-2|many|TRBD2|TRBJ2-1
CASSLTLAQSSYNEQFF
TGTGCCAGCAGCTTAACACTAGCGCAGAGCTCCTACAATGAGCAGTTCTTC
>TRBV6-1|many|TRBD1|TRBJ1-2
CASTPGQGGYGYTF
TGTGCCAGCACCCCGGGACAGGGAGGATATGGCTACACCTTC
>TRBV6-2/TRBV6-3|many|NA|TRBJ2-5
CASSYLGQFATQYF
TGTGCCAGCAGTTACCTAGGACAGTTTGCGACCCAGTACTTC
>TRBV10-3|NA|NA|TRBJ2-7
CAIRGGQYYEQYF
TGTGCCATCAGGGGGGGACAGTACTACGAGCAGTACTTC
>TRBV2|many|TRBD2|TRBJ2-1
CASSEIGLASSYNEQFF
TGTGCCAGCAGTGAAATTGGACTAGCGAGCTCCTACAATGAGCAGTTCTTC
>TRBV24-1|many|NA|TRBJ2-7
CATSDLKRGTVAYEQYF
TGTGCCACCAGTGATCTGAAGAGGGGGACGGTAGCCTACGAGCAGTACTTC
>TRBV2|many|NA|TRBJ2-7
CASSTGYEQYF
TGTGCCAGCTCAACCGGCTACGAGCAGTACTTC
>TRBV6-1|NA|TRBD1|TRBJ2-6
CASRRDRGAGANVLTF
TGTGCCAGCAGGAGGGACAGGGGCGCGGGGGCCAACGTCCTGACTTTC
>TRBV13|many|NA|TRBJ2-5
CASSLGTGTQETQYF
TGTGCCAGCAGCTTAGGGACAGGTACCCAAGAGACCCAGTACTTC
>TRBV24-1|many|NA|TRBJ2-1
CATSVGRLEDEQFF
TGTGCCACCAGTGTCGGGAGACTAGAGGATGAGCAGTTCTTC
>TRBV20-1|many|NA|TRBJ2-1
CSARDPGSYNEQFF
TGCAGTGCTAGAGATCCTGGCAGTTACAATGAGCAGTTCTTC
>TRBV25-1|few|NA|TRBJ1-3
CASSDFTGTGNTIYF
TGTGCCAGCAGTGACTTTACAGGGACTGGAAACACCATATATTTT
>TRBV7-9|NA|NA|TRBJ2-7
CASSLGWGRGTGPYEQYF
TGTGCCAGCAGCTTAGGCTGGGGGAGGGGGACGGGGCCCTACGAGCAGTACTTC
>TRBV5-6|few|NA|TRBJ2-2
CASSRWPDSLTGELFF
TGTGCCAGCAGCCGGTGGCCTGACAGCCTCACCGGGGAGCTGTTTTTT
>TRBV20-1|many|NA|TRBJ1-1
CSAQREVNTEAFF
TGCAGTGCCCAAAGAGAGGTGAACACTGAAGCTTTCTTT
>TRBV10-1|few|NA|TRBJ2-1
CASSEGRGSQFF
TGCGCCAGCAGTGAGGGAAGGGGGTCCCAGTTCTTC
>TRBV7-2|many|NA|TRBJ2-3
CASSLQRGTDTQYF
TGTGCCAGCAGCTTACAGCGGGGCACAGATACGCAGTATTTT